The 26 T cell receptor beta chains given below trace back to one sample, sequenced in a study of T cell responses to AZD1222 COVID-19 vaccine. The repertoire was sequenced with immunoSEQ multiplex PCR; TCRdb's copy has only in-frame clones and lacks some. The sample consists of 90,000 to 130,000 clones, 87% of them appearing once. Sequenced material: peripheral blood, taken on day 0 of AZD1222 vaccination. These receptors came from an adult in good health.

By frequency in the sample, this clone is large. J is TRBJ1-5 and V is TRBV28; weak D call: TRBD1 (5 bases). The V gene's germline CDR1 is MDHEN and CDR2 SYDVKM. This CDR3 is 14 amino acids long. V was clipped by 6 bases and J by 4 bases, with 13 bases between them. This CDR3 reads CASRMAGLNQPQHF. The CDR3 DNA follows: TGTGCCAGCAGGATGGCAGGGCTGAATCAGCCCCAGCATTTT.

The V gene is TRBV3-1 (or the pseudogene TRBV3-2), the J gene TRBJ2-1; D gene unclear. V lost 4 bases and J 16 bases, leaving 20 bases between the germline ends. This CDR3 has 13 residues. Germline values: CDR1 LGHDT, CDR2 YNNKEL (reference sequence). The CDR3 bases are TGTGCCAGCAGCCCCTGGGCGACGGATAAGCGATTCTTC. Its protein is CASSPWATDKRFF.

V usage is TRBV3-1 (or the pseudogene TRBV3-2) and J usage is TRBJ2-3, with TRBD1 matching over 8 bases. The CDR3 is 16 residues long. CDR1 LGHDT and CDR2 YNNKEL come from the germline V gene (reference sequence). The V gene end was trimmed by 1 base and the J gene end by 5 bases; junction bases not matched to a gene: 8. The chain's CDR3 is CASSQVQGASIDTQYF. CDR3 nucleotides: TGTGCCAGCAGCCAAGTGCAGGGGGCGAGTATAGATACGCAGTATTTT.

The gene calls are TRBV9 and TRBJ1-1; D gene uncertain. The CDR3 totals 14 residues. The germline gives CDR1 SGDLS, CDR2 YYNGEE. Trimming shortened V by 4 bases and J by 8 bases, and 18 bases separated the two germline ends. The CDR3: CASSPTVTGREAFF. Here the CDR3 DNA reads TGTGCCAGCAGCCCAACCGTCACGGGGAGGGAAGCTTTCTTT. The full variable domain, with the rest looked up from reference TRBV9 and TRBJ1-1, is DSGVTQTPKHLITATGQRVTLRCSPRSGDLSVYWYQQSLDQGLQFLIQYYNGEERAKGNILERFSAQQFPDLHSELNLSSLELGDSALYFCASSPTVTGREAFFGQGTRLTVV.

V gene TRBV18 combines with J gene TRBJ2-7; tentative D call: TRBD2 (5 bases). V lost 2 bases and J 3 bases, leaving 11 bases between the germline ends. There are 14 residues in the CDR3. Germline V gene data show CDR1 as KGHSH and CDR2 as LQKENI. CDR3 amino acids: CASSPEAANYEQYF. The CDR3 DNA reads as TGTGCCAGCTCACCAGAAGCGGCTAACTACGAGCAGTACTTC.

The V call is TRBV28, the J call TRBJ2-7; TRBD2 agrees at 8 bases. Losses at the gene ends were 3 bases for V and 4 bases for J; bases not matched to a gene: 8. The germline V gene has CDR1 MDHEN and CDR2 SYDVKM. This CDR3 region has 15 residues. The CDR3, as DNA: TGTGCCAGCAGTTTCTTCAGCGGGAGTGGGTACGAGCAGTACTTC. Protein product: CASSFFSGSGYEQYF.

V gene TRBV10-3 combines with J gene TRBJ2-3, with a possible D match to TRBD2 (7 bases). The germline gives CDR1 ENHRY, CDR2 SYGVKD. Trimming took 8 bases from V and 0 from J, leaving 15 bases between them. The CDR3 contains 15 residues. The CDR3 sequence is CAIEDSGTSTDTQYF. In DNA, the CDR3 is TGTGCCATCGAGGACAGCGGGACTAGCACAGATACGCAGTATTTT.

The CDR3 sequence: CASSVGNVNEQFF. CDR3 sequence (DNA): TGTGCCAGCAGCGTAGGAAACGTTAATGAGCAGTTCTTC. V usage is TRBV9 and J usage is TRBJ2-1; D unclear. Trimming removed 0 bases at V and 7 bases at J, with 8 bases between. Germline loops: CDR1 SGDLS, CDR2 YYNGEE. The CDR3 extends over 13 amino acids.

The chain is built from TRBV9 and TRBJ1-1; D possibly corresponds to TRBD1 (5 bases). With 5 bases removed from V and 3 bases from J, the gap between germline ends came to 14 bases. The CDR3 covers 14 residues. CDR1 is SGDLS and CDR2 is YYNGEE in the germline V gene. CDR3 loop: CASRGGVSDTEAFF. For the CDR3, the DNA is TGTGCCAGCAGGGGAGGGGTATCGGACACTGAAGCTTTCTTT.

The chain employs TRBV24-1 and TRBJ1-4, with D tentatively TRBD1 (6 bases). There are 17 residues in the CDR3. V was clipped by 3 bases and J by 7 bases, with 20 bases between them. CDR1 and CDR2 from the germline V gene are KGHDR and SFDVKD. The CDR3 DNA follows: TGTGCCACCAGTGATGGCCAGACAGGAACCCTGAGTGAAAAACTGTTTTTT. This sequence encodes CATSDGQTGTLSEKLFF.

The V call is TRBV3-1 (or the pseudogene TRBV3-2), the J call TRBJ2-7; TRBD2 might be the D (6 bases). The ends were cut back, 4 bases at V and 1 base at J, with 11 bases in the middle. This CDR3 is 14 amino acids long. Germline values: CDR1 LGHDT, CDR2 YNNKEL (reference sequence). For the CDR3, the DNA is TGTGCCAGCAGCCCGAGGCGGGGATCCTACGAGCAGTACTTC. Translated, it gives CASSPRRGSYEQYF.

V is TRBV28 and J is TRBJ1-5; 9 nucleotides match TRBD1. Losses at the gene ends were 2 bases for V and 5 bases for J; bases not matched to a gene: 7. The CDR3 contains 16 residues. The germline V gene encodes CDR1 MDHEN and CDR2 SYDVKM. In nucleotides, the CDR3 is TGTGCCAGCAGTTTACTGGGACAGGGTGTTTATCAGCCCCAGCATTTT. It translates to CASSLLGQGVYQPQHF.

The gene calls are TRBV4-1 and TRBJ2-3, with D possibly being TRBD2 (7 bases). Germline V gene data show CDR1 as MGHRA and CDR2 as YSYEKL. V dropped 0 bases and J dropped 0 bases, with 16 bases sitting between them. The CDR3 contains 18 residues. CDR3 sequence reads: CASSQEPPGGLSTDTQYF. The CDR3 coding sequence is TGCGCCAGCAGCCAAGAACCCCCGGGGGGCCTAAGCACAGATACGCAGTATTTT.

This sequence joins TRBV4-1 and TRBJ1-3, with D uncertain. Trimming left V 1 base short and J 0 bases short, with 13 bases between. Germline CDR1 and CDR2: MGHRA and YSYEKL. This CDR3 region has 17 residues. The CDR3 region has the DNA TGCGCCAGCAGCCAAGCCAAAGGTGCAACCTCTGGAAACACCATATATTTT. This sequence encodes CASSQAKGATSGNTIYF.

V gene TRBV28 combines with J gene TRBJ1-2; D is ambiguous. The V end was cut by 8 bases, the J end by 8 bases, with 15 bases between. This CDR3 region has 12 residues. Germline V gives CDR1 MDHEN, CDR2 SYDVKM. The CDR3 spells CASVSLLGGYTF. The CDR3 DNA follows: TGTGCCAGCGTCTCCCTACTTGGGGGCTACACCTTC.

V and J are TRBV6-1 and TRBJ2-7; 7 bases fit TRBD2. This CDR3 region has 17 residues. Looked up from germline, CDR1 is MNHNS and CDR2 is SASEGT. After removal of 1 base from V and 5 bases from J, the junction contained 14 bases not matched to a gene. The CDR3 DNA reads as TGTGCCAGCAGTGAAGAGGGGCGGGGCGGGAGTGTAAACGAGCAGTACTTC. Its translation: CASSEEGRGGSVNEQYF.

The CDR3 here is CASSQEEGADTQYF. The DNA for the CDR3 is TGTGCCAGCAGCCAAGAGGAGGGCGCAGATACGCAGTATTTT. The chain is built from TRBV3-1 (or the pseudogene TRBV3-2) and TRBJ2-3, with D possibly matching TRBD2 (6 bases). This CDR3 is 14 amino acids long. Trimming removed 0 bases from V and 4 bases from J, with 8 bases in between. Germline CDR1 reads LGHDT; CDR2 reads YNNKEL (reference sequence).

The count of this clone is one. The chain combines TRBV28 with TRBJ1-4, with D possibly TRBD1 on 6 matching bases. In germline, CDR1 is MDHEN, CDR2 SYDVKM. The CDR3 runs 14 residues. V lost 6 bases and J 3 bases, leaving 11 bases between the germline ends. The CDR3 sequence: CASRSQGSNEKLFF. The CDR3 DNA reads TGTGCCAGCAGATCACAGGGCTCTAATGAAAAACTGTTTTTT.

J is TRBJ1-5 and V is TRBV9, with D unresolved. There are 14 residues in the CDR3. Germline CDR1 is SGDLS and CDR2 is YYNGEE. Trimming cost V 2 bases and J 0 bases, with 6 bases left between them. The DNA of the CDR3 is TGTGCCAGCAGCGTTTTGTATAGCAATCAGCCCCAGCATTTT. Amino acids: CASSVLYSNQPQHF.

The genes are TRBV19 and TRBJ1-2; D is ambiguous. This CDR3 spans 12 amino acids. The germline V gene encodes CDR1 LNHDA and CDR2 SQIVND (reference sequence). The V gene lost 1 base and the J gene lost 8 bases, with 8 bases spanning the gap. The CDR3 here is CASSIGETGYTF. CDR3 DNA: TGTGCCAGTAGTATAGGGGAGACCGGCTACACCTTC.

The V call is TRBV18, the J call TRBJ2-3; D is uncertain. The germline CDR1 and CDR2 sequences are KGHSH and LQKENI. This CDR3 is built from 12 residues. The germline V and J ends were trimmed by 2 bases and 5 bases, with 5 bases remaining between them. CDR3 in amino acids: CASSPTVDTQYF. The CDR3 DNA reads TGTGCCAGCTCACCAACGGTAGATACGCAGTATTTT. Full variable domain (outside the CDR3, taken from reference TRBV18 and TRBJ2-3): NAGVMQNPRHLVRRRGQEARLRCSPMKGHSHVYWYRQLPEEGLKFMVYLQKENIIDESGMPKERFSAEFPKEGPSILRIQQVVRGDSAAYFCASSPTVDTQYFGPGTRLTVL.

V is TRBV7-3 and J is TRBJ2-7, with 11 bases aligning to TRBD2. Trimming at V came to 4 bases and at J to 5 bases, leaving 7 bases not matched to a gene. Germline lookup yields CDR1 SGHTA and CDR2 FQGTGA. The CDR3 has 15 amino acids. CDR3 sequence: CASSSSGGPGNEQYF. CDR3 DNA: TGTGCCAGCAGCTCTAGCGGGGGGCCAGGGAACGAGCAGTACTTC. The full variable domain, its missing parts supplied by reference TRBV7-3 and TRBJ2-7, is GAGVSQTPSNKVTEKGKYVELRCDPISGHTALYWYRQSLGQGPEFLIYFQGTGAADDSGLPNDRFFAVRPEGSVSTLKIQRTERGDSAVYLCASSSSGGPGNEQYFGPGTRLTVT.

The V call is TRBV7-6, the J call TRBJ2-1; the match to TRBD2 covers 10 bases. This CDR3 comprises 17 residues. Germline trimming cut 5 bases from V and 10 bases from J; bases unmatched to any gene: 17. Germline values: CDR1 SGHVS, CDR2 FNYEAQ. CDR3 in amino acids: CASSASGPSGRAEEQFF. CDR3 bases: TGTGCCAGCAGCGCAAGTGGGCCCAGCGGGAGGGCCGAGGAGCAGTTCTTC.

This chain uses TRBV2 with TRBJ2-1, with TRBD1 identical over 8 bases. The germline gives CDR1 SNHLY, CDR2 FYNNEI. Germline trimming cut 6 bases from V and 4 bases from J; bases unmatched to any gene: 2. This CDR3 is built from 13 residues. As DNA, the CDR3 is TGTGCCAGCAGCGGACAGGGATACAATGAGCAGTTCTTC. It codes for CASSGQGYNEQFF. The full variable domain, its missing parts supplied by reference TRBV2 and TRBJ2-1, is EPEVTQTPSHQVTQMGQEVILRCVPISNHLYFYWYRQILGQKVEFLVSFYNNEISEKSEIFDDQFSVERPDGSNFTLKIRSTKLEDSAMYFCASSGQGYNEQFFGPGTRLTVL.

This clone was seen a single time. The chain combines TRBV18 with TRBJ2-7, with 7 bases that match TRBD1. CDR3 length: 15 amino acids. In germline, CDR1 is KGHSH, CDR2 LQKENI. The junction had 13 bases not matched to a gene; V was cut back by 6 bases and J by 5 bases. The CDR3 region is CASSARQGSKDEQYF. DNA of the CDR3: TGTGCCAGCTCGGCCCGACAGGGATCGAAGGACGAGCAGTACTTC. The full variable domain, its missing parts supplied by reference TRBV18 and TRBJ2-7, is NAGVMQNPRHLVRRRGQEARLRCSPMKGHSHVYWYRQLPEEGLKFMVYLQKENIIDESGMPKERFSAEFPKEGPSILRIQQVVRGDSAAYFCASSARQGSKDEQYFGPGTRLTVT.

The chain recombines TRBV3-1 (or the pseudogene TRBV3-2) with TRBJ1-6; TRBD1 matches at 10 bases. The J segment lost 7 bases and the V segment lost 2 bases, leaving 2 bases of the junction unmatched. Germline CDR1 is LGHDT and CDR2 is YNNKEL (reference sequence). This CDR3 has 15 residues. This chain's CDR3 is CASSQLGQGNSPLHF. CDR3 DNA: TGTGCCAGCAGCCAATTGGGACAGGGGAATTCACCCCTCCACTTT.